Listed here is a single T cell receptor (beta chain). Its antigen is still unknown. Treatment in this sample: roughly 19 received Ad26.COV2.S at low or high dose, single or two shots; roughly five received placebo; per-sample allocation not given. All samples were drawn on day 63, counting from the first vaccine or placebo injection. An adult aged 18-55 years in Boston served as the donor. CDR1 and CDR2 from the germline V gene are SEHNR and FQNEAQ (reference sequence). Trimming at V came to 2 bases and at J to 4 bases, leaving 5 bases not matched to a gene. The CDR3 consists of 16 residues. The data stem from a study of Ad26.COV2.S vaccination and SARS-CoV-2 variants. The wider study: Donor was in the COV1001 Ad26.COV2.S trial arm. Dosing was one shot or two shots 56 days apart.

Findings and caveats of the study: Reportedly, after vaccination the spike-specific CD8+ and CD4+ T cell responses displayed substantial breadth.

Produced via immunoSEQ multiplex PCR; TCRdb's table is partial and in-frame only. Here the sample spans 410,000 or so clones, 90% being singletons. The chain links TRBV7-9 to TRBJ1-2; TRBD1 matches at 12 bases. This clonotype was sampled from a person aged 18-60 years who received the Ad26.COV2.S COVID-19 vaccine or a placebo. The sequences come from peripheral blood, collected in a trial of Ad26.COV2.S vaccine versus placebo. CDR3 DNA: TGTGCCAGCAGCTTATTGGGGACAGGGGGCGGCTATGGCTACACCTTC. Amino acids: CASSLLGTGGGYGYTF. The whole variable domain, filled in from reference TRBV7-9 and TRBJ1-2, reads DTGVSQNPRHKITKRGQNVTFRCDPISEHNRLYWYRQTLGQGPEFLTYFQNEAQLEKSRLLSDRFSAERPKGSFSTLEIQRTEQGDSAMYLCASSLLGTGGGYGYTFGSGTRLTVV.